This T cell receptor beta chain was documented in a study of CD8 T cells in ankylosing spondylitis. Study-wide results and limits: Relatively scarce in peripheral blood, disease-linked clones were CD8+. Made up of fewer than ten highly homologous variants, a TCR beta motif appeared characteristic of ankylosing spondylitis blood. The study looked at matched synovial fluid samples from ankylosing spondylitis patients. Disease-linked clones were reported to be significantly enriched there.

A quantitative 5'-RACE method, one with molecular barcodes, was used to make TCR beta libraries. TCRdb reprocessed the 5' RACE reads via MiXCR and lists one record per CDR3 protein. This table has some 450,000 distinct CDR3 sequences, more than 15% appearing once. About this clonotype: The antigen remains unidentified.

V was clipped by 1 base and J by 2 bases, with 12 bases between them. Germline V gene sequence: CDR1 SQVTM, CDR2 ANQGSEA. The CDR3 contains 14 residues. Source material: blood, either unsorted or a sorted T cell fraction (not recorded which). This chain links TRBV29-1 with TRBJ2-7; possible D gene TRBD1, 5 bases. This clonotype originated in a male donor with ankylosing spondylitis. CDR3 in amino acids: CSVEVGRGPYEQYF. As DNA, the CDR3 is TGCAGCGTTGAAGTAGGAAGGGGCCCCTACGAGCAGTACTTC.